The source of this T cell receptor beta chain is a study of T cells in narcolepsy. The germline CDR1 and CDR2 sequences are SGHVS and FNYEAQ. This CDR3 region has 17 residues. With V trimmed by 1 base and J by 0 bases, 7 bases remained unmatched. The table came from immunoSEQ multiplex PCR; TCRdb's copy has only in-frame clones and leaves some out. This sample yields roughly 17,000 clones, of which around 77% are seen a single time; 13% to 15% belongs to the top ten. Sample: CD45RA- memory CD8+ T cells from PBMCs. The origin of this receptor is a human donor with narcolepsy. The V gene is TRBV7-6, the J gene TRBJ1-1, with 8 bases identical to TRBD1. The CDR3 DNA reads as TGTGCCAGCAGCTTAGTACTGGCAGGGGGCGTGAACACTGAAGCTTTCTTT. It translates to CASSLVLAGGVNTEAFF.